This T cell receptor (beta chain) emerged from a study of technical replicates of blood from a handful of donors. CDR3 size: 13 residues. CDR1 is KGHSH and CDR2 is LQKENI in the germline V gene. V was pared by 3 bases and J by 8 bases, with 13 bases between. The protocol was immunoSEQ multiplex PCR, while the TCRdb copy is restricted to in-frame clones and leaves out a portion. Counted here are about 100,000 clones, 96% occurring once; the ten biggest clones make up roughly 0.19%. Sample: T cells isolated from PBMCs. The TCR was taken from a human donor in good health. V usage is TRBV18 and J usage is TRBJ1-2, with D possibly TRBD1 on 6 matching bases. The CDR3 sequence is CASSPSGAEGYTF. In nucleotides, the CDR3 is TGTGCCAGCTCACCCTCAGGGGCGGAGGGCTACACCTTC. Complete variable domain (other parts from reference TRBV18 and TRBJ1-2): NAGVMQNPRHLVRRRGQEARLRCSPMKGHSHVYWYRQLPEEGLKFMVYLQKENIIDESGMPKERFSAEFPKEGPSILRIQQVVRGDSAAYFCASSPSGAEGYTFGSGTRLTVV.